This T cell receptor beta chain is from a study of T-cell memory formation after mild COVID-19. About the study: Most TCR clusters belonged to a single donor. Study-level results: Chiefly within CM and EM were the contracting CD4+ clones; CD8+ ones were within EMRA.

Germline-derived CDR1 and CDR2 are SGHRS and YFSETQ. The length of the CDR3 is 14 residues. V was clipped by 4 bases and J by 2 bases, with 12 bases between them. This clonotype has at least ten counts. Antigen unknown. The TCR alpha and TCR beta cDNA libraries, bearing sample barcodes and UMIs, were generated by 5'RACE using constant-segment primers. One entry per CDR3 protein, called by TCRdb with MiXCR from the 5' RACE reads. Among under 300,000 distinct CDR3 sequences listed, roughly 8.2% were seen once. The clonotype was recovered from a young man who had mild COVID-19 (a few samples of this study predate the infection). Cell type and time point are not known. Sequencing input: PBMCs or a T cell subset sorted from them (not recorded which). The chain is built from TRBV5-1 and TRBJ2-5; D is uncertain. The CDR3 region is CASSPGQDQETQYF. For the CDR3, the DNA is TGCGCCAGCAGCCCGGGCCAAGATCAAGAGACCCAGTACTTC.